The source of this T cell receptor (beta chain) is a study of blood T cells in healthy people across ages. PCR was performed a second time for about 6 to 12 cycles using a sample-barcoded 5' primer and a J-beta primer mix. Tagging of each cDNA molecule was performed by a template-switch adaptor with 12 random nucleotides. Every individual sample yielded 2.5 million or more paired-end reads (each containing CDR3). TCRdb reprocessed the 5' RACE reads via MiXCR and lists one record per CDR3 protein. The table has 550,000 to 650,000 distinct CDR3 sequences, about 27% seen once. Overall study results and limits: The recorded TCR beta diversity per million T cells decreased in a roughly linear manner with age.

On this clonotype: The antigen is not known.

A further study also used this sample, focusing on T cells of mothers and their children.

The origin of this receptor is a boy aged 2 to 10 in good health. Material for sequencing was blood.

The CDR3 DNA sequence: TGCAGCGTTGGTCAAGGGTCTGGGGCCAACGTCCTGACTTTC. It specifies CSVGQGSGANVLTF. The V and J genes are TRBV29-1 and TRBJ2-6, with D unresolved. Trimming cost V 4 bases and J 1 base, with 8 bases left between them. CDR1 is SQVTM and CDR2 is ANQGSEA in the germline V gene. The CDR3 contains 14 residues.